This TCR beta chain was observed in a study of blood T cell repertoires in COVID-19. Recruitment covered 20 to 25 US areas and drew participants whose ages spanned about 18 to 100 years. Sequenced by immunoSEQ multiplex PCR; TCRdb stores in-frame clones only, minus some. The sample carries 300,000 to 450,000 clones, about 88% recorded once. The TCR comes from a woman aged 30 to 39 who had recovered from COVID-19. Source material: PBMCs or T cells enriched from blood (not recorded which).

This CDR3 reads CASSLIATYEQYF. CDR3 in DNA: TGTGCCAGCAGCTTGATAGCCACCTACGAGCAGTACTTC. The rearrangement links TRBV5-6 to TRBJ2-7; D not certain. CDR3 size: 13 residues. Trimming removed 1 base at V and 2 bases at J, with 7 bases between. Looked up from germline, CDR1 is SGHDT and CDR2 is YYEEEE.